This is a list of T cell receptor beta chains from one sample in a study of T-cell memory formation after mild COVID-19. TCRdb called the 5' RACE reads again in MiXCR, with one record for every CDR3 protein. The sample includes some 290,000 distinct CDR3 sequences, about a sixth of them seen just once. The specimen sequenced was PBMCs or a T cell subset sorted from them (not recorded which). The source is a man younger than 35 who had mild COVID-19 (a few samples of this study predate the infection). Cell type and time point are not known. Each CDR3 is given with its conserved first and last residue. The D gene is left open where the match is weak. Clone size appears in some rows only: once, few, many, or a class for an expanded clone.

D,V,J,size,CDR3,DNA
NA,TRBV4-3,TRBJ2-3,few,CASSQVTGADTQYF,TGCGCCAGCAGCCAAGTCACGGGAGCAGATACGCAGTATTTT
NA,TRBV12-5,TRBJ2-3,NA,CASGVEPSTDTQYF,TGTGCTAGTGGTGTAGAACCTAGCACAGATACGCAGTATTTT
NA,TRBV9,TRBJ2-1,NA,CASSVAPGYNEQFF,TGTGCCAGCAGCGTAGCTCCGGGGTACAATGAGCAGTTCTTC
NA,TRBV20-1,TRBJ1-2,few,CSARDNVGNGYTF,TGCAGTGCTAGAGATAACGTGGGGAATGGCTACACCTTC
NA,TRBV5-1,TRBJ1-1,few,CASSLSGHLNTEAFF,TGCGCCAGCAGCTTGTCTGGGCACCTGAACACTGAAGCTTTCTTT
TRBD2,TRBV5-4,TRBJ2-5,many,CASSADGLAVSGETQYF,TGTGCCAGCAGCGCGGATGGACTAGCGGTTTCAGGAGAGACCCAGTACTTC
NA,TRBV9,TRBJ2-7,NA,CASSGKPRDEQYF,TGTGCCAGCAGCGGTAAGCCTAGGGACGAGCAGTACTTC
NA,TRBV28,TRBJ1-1,few,CASSLLGTGELAFF,TGTGCCAGCAGTTTATTGGGGACGGGGGAATTAGCTTTCTTT
NA,TRBV19,TRBJ1-1,NA,CASSLSGDEAFF,TGTGCCAGTAGTCTGTCTGGGGATGAAGCTTTCTTT
NA,TRBV7-2,TRBJ1-2,few,CASSPGPGYGYTF,TGTGCCAGCAGCCCGGGACCCGGCTATGGCTACACCTTC
NA,TRBV12-3/TRBV12-4,TRBJ1-2,NA,CASSFSTTSGGYTF,TGTGCCAGCAGTTTCTCGACCACAAGTGGTGGCTACACCTTC
TRBD1,TRBV5-1,TRBJ2-1,few,CASSLGTANNEQFF,TGCGCCAGCAGCTTAGGGACAGCAAACAATGAGCAGTTCTTC
TRBD1,TRBV24-1,TRBJ2-3,many,CATSDPRDRGGDTQYF,TGTGCCACCAGTGACCCTAGGGACAGGGGGGGAGATACGCAGTATTTT
NA,TRBV5-6,TRBJ2-5,few,CASSLVLDIQYSQYF,TGTGCCAGCAGCTTGGTATTGGACATCCAATATTCCCAGTACTTC
TRBD2,TRBV4-3,TRBJ2-5,few,CASSGTSSAQETQYF,TGCGCCAGCAGCGGGACTAGTTCGGCCCAAGAGACCCAGTACTTC
TRBD1,TRBV7-6,TRBJ2-7,NA,CASSLGTVQEQYF,TGTGCCAGCAGCCTCGGGACAGTTCAAGAGCAGTACTTC
TRBD1,TRBV7-9,TRBJ2-3,NA,CASSNPGGADTQYF,TGTGCCAGCAGCAACCCAGGGGGCGCAGATACGCAGTATTTT
TRBD2,TRBV20-1,TRBJ2-5,NA,CSATSGLAEETQYF,TGCAGTGCTACCTCGGGACTAGCGGAAGAGACCCAGTACTTC
NA,TRBV5-1,TRBJ2-1,few,CASSLRTGRNNEQFF,TGCGCCAGCAGCTTAAGAACAGGGAGGAACAATGAGCAGTTCTTC
NA,TRBV7-8,TRBJ2-7,few,CASSEGRLDEQYF,TGTGCCAGCAGCGAAGGGAGGCTTGATGAGCAGTACTTC
NA,TRBV24-1,TRBJ2-2,few,CATSDTGSGTGELFF,TGTGCCACCAGTGATACAGGGAGCGGCACCGGGGAGCTGTTTTTT
TRBD2,TRBV7-3,TRBJ2-3,few,CASSQRSPGSGGITDTQYF,TGTGCCAGCAGCCAAAGATCGCCCGGGAGCGGGGGGATCACAGATACGCAGTATTTT
NA,TRBV12-3/TRBV12-4,TRBJ2-2,few,CASSRDERNTGELFF,TGTGCCAGCAGCAGGGACGAGCGAAACACCGGGGAGCTGTTTTTT
NA,TRBV4-3,TRBJ1-1,NA,CASSQEIPPHDTEAFF,TGCGCCAGCAGCCAAGAGATCCCCCCCCACGACACTGAAGCTTTCTTT
NA,TRBV25-1,TRBJ1-2,NA,CASSEKWTSIVQGGYTF,TGTGCCAGCAGTGAAAAGTGGACCTCCATCGTACAAGGTGGCTACACCTTC
NA,TRBV5-1,TRBJ2-4,many,CASSPGTGGSIQYF,TGCGCCAGCAGCCCCGGGACTGGAGGTAGCATTCAGTACTTC
NA,TRBV12-3/TRBV12-4,TRBJ2-7,NA,CASSPSGLIYEQYF,TGTGCCAGCAGTCCATCAGGACTGATTTACGAGCAGTACTTC
TRBD1,TRBV6-6,TRBJ1-5,NA,CASSYWDRAQPQHF,TGTGCCAGCAGTTACTGGGACAGGGCTCAGCCCCAGCATTTT
TRBD2,TRBV28,TRBJ2-3,few,CASSWVPSGGDTQYF,TGTGCCAGCAGTTGGGTGCCTAGCGGGGGGGATACGCAGTATTTT
TRBD1,TRBV24-1,TRBJ2-3,few,CATSVTGTDNSDTQYF,TGTGCCACCAGTGTTACAGGGACAGATAATTCAGATACGCAGTATTTT
TRBD1,TRBV7-2,TRBJ2-2,few,CASSLGRTGANTGELFF,TGTGCCAGCAGCTTAGGCCGGACAGGGGCGAACACCGGGGAGCTGTTTTTT
NA,TRBV6-5,TRBJ1-3,NA,CATRWENTIYF,TGTGCCACCAGGTGGGAAAACACCATATATTTT
NA,TRBV7-2,TRBJ1-2,NA,CASSPPVERNGYTF,TGTGCCAGCAGCCCGCCCGTCGAGCGAAATGGCTACACCTTC
NA,TRBV2,TRBJ1-2,NA,CASRLDGYTF,TGTGCCAGCAGGCTCGATGGCTACACCTTC
TRBD2,TRBV4-1,TRBJ2-1,many,CASSRTAGDWEQFF,TGCGCCAGCAGCCGAACAGCGGGGGACTGGGAGCAGTTCTTC
NA,TRBV7-2,TRBJ1-6,few,CASSTTNSPLHF,TGTGCCAGCAGCACGACTAATTCACCCCTCCACTTT
NA,TRBV7-2,TRBJ1-3,NA,CASKAAGNTIYF,TGTGCCAGCAAGGCAGCGGGAAACACCATATATTTT
TRBD2,TRBV7-9,TRBJ2-3,NA,CASSLSSGDTDTQYF,TGTGCCAGCAGCCTATCTAGCGGGGACACAGATACGCAGTATTTT
NA,TRBV12-3/TRBV12-4,TRBJ1-1,few,CASRPNTEAFF,TGTGCCAGCAGACCCAACACTGAAGCTTTCTTT
NA,TRBV7-8,TRBJ2-3,NA,CASRSTVSTDTQYF,TGTGCCAGCAGGTCGACAGTAAGCACAGATACGCAGTATTTT
NA,TRBV9,TRBJ2-3,NA,CASSVRGHTDTQYF,TGTGCCAGCAGCGTCAGGGGCCACACAGATACGCAGTATTTT
NA,TRBV9,TRBJ2-4,NA,CASSVPPPDQAPAKNIQYF,TGTGCCAGCAGCGTGCCCCCACCTGATCAGGCCCCAGCCAAAAACATTCAGTACTTC
NA,TRBV9,TRBJ1-2,NA,CASSARNTNYGYTF,TGTGCCAGCAGCGCCCGTAATACTAACTATGGCTACACCTTC
TRBD2,TRBV25-1,TRBJ2-2,NA,CASREPGLANPGELFF,TGTGCCAGCAGAGAGCCGGGACTAGCGAACCCCGGGGAGCTGTTTTTT
NA,TRBV20-1,TRBJ1-5,NA,CSARVLSGPQHF,TGCAGTGCTAGAGTGTTGTCCGGGCCCCAGCATTTT
NA,TRBV12-3/TRBV12-4,TRBJ2-7,many,CASSPNLYEQYF,TGTGCCAGCAGTCCAAATCTCTACGAGCAGTACTTC
NA,TRBV29-1,TRBJ1-2,NA,CSVASGLDYGYTF,TGCAGCGTTGCTAGTGGGCTTGACTATGGCTACACCTTC
NA,TRBV6-5,TRBJ2-7,NA,CASSYSGPLNEQYF,TGTGCCAGCAGTTATTCGGGTCCTCTAAACGAGCAGTACTTC
NA,TRBV12-3/TRBV12-4,TRBJ1-1,once,CASTSEGRTEAFF,TGTGCCAGCACCTCGGAGGGTCGGACTGAAGCTTTCTTT
NA,TRBV28,TRBJ1-2,NA,CASSPSWSGYYGYTF,TGTGCCAGCAGCCCCTCTTGGTCAGGGTACTATGGCTACACCTTC
NA,TRBV11-2,TRBJ2-3,few,CASSSGTSGADTQYF,TGTGCCAGCAGCTCGGGGACTTCTGGTGCGGATACGCAGTATTTT
TRBD1,TRBV4-1,TRBJ1-4,few,CASSRTGGTTNEKLFF,TGCGCCAGCAGCCGGACAGGGGGCACAACTAATGAAAAACTGTTTTTT
NA,TRBV20-1,TRBJ1-1,NA,CSARGGPHTEAFF,TGCAGTGCTAGAGGGGGTCCACACACTGAAGCTTTCTTT
NA,TRBV5-1,TRBJ1-4,NA,CASSLGPEKLFF,TGCGCCAGCAGCTTAGGACCCGAAAAACTGTTTTTT